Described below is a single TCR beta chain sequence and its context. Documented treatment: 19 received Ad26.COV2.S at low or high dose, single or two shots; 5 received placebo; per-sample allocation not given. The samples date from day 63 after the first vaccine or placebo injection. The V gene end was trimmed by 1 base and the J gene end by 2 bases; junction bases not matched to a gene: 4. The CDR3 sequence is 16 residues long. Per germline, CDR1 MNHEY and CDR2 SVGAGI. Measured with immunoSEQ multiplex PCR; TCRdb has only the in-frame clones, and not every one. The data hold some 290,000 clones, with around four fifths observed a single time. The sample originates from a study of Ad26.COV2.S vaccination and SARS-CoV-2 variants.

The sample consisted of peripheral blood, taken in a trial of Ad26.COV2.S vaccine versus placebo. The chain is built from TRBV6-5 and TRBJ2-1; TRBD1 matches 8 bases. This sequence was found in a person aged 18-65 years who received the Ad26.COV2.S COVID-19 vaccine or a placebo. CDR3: CASSYFGQGPYNEQFF. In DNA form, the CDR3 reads TGTGCCAGCAGTTACTTCGGACAGGGTCCCTACAATGAGCAGTTCTTC.